This TCR beta chain was documented in a study of blood T cell repertoires in COVID-19. Study-level information: Italy, Spain and the United States were the sources of the convalescent and acute COVID-19 samples. In each case, the material was cDNA or gDNA derived from T cells, B-cell-depleted T cells, or PBMCs.

Trimming stripped 5 bases from V and 3 bases from J, with 11 bases between. There are 13 residues in the CDR3. Germline assignment: CDR1 SGHAT and CDR2 FQNNGV. This clone has only one observation. Original processing methods: Estimated nucleated cell counts came from reference gene primer amplification. Assay: immunoSEQ multiplex PCR; the TCRdb copy retains only in-frame clones and omits some. D and trimming come from the DNA, and the V and J calls and clone size come from that table. The data contain about 110,000 clones, nearly 90% of them singletons. The chain joins TRBV11-2 to TRBJ2-7, with D uncertain. Sequencing was done on a sample of peripheral blood. This receptor was obtained from a human donor in a cohort sampled during active COVID-19. CDR3 residues: CASSHPRNYEQYF. The DNA of the CDR3 is TGTGCCAGCAGCCATCCTAGGAACTACGAGCAGTACTTC.